This is a list of T cell receptor beta chains from one sample in a study of T cells after yellow fever vaccination. TCRdb independently ran MiXCR on the 5' RACE reads; one entry per CDR3 protein. This table holds 620,000 or so distinct CDR3 sequences, 12% found once. Sequenced here: PBMCs, sampled on the day of the yellow fever booster vaccination. The receptors were gathered from a man aged 25 to 45 who received the YFV17D yellow fever vaccine. CDR3s include the opening cysteine and the closing phenylalanine or tryptophan. A D gene is named only where the DNA matches it firmly. Clone sizes are given selectively: once, few, many, or a class where the clone is expanded.

>TRBJ2-3|TRBV7-2|few|-
TGTGCCAGCAGCTTCTTCAGAGCAGATACGCAGTATTTT
CASSFFRADTQYF
>TRBJ2-1|TRBV9|few|-
TGTGCCAGCAGCGTAGAGGTTAACCGCCTTGGTGAGCAGTTCTTC
CASSVEVNRLGEQFF
>TRBJ2-1|TRBV3-1|-|TRBD2
TGTGCCAGTTCGACTAGCGGGCACGATGAGCAGTTCTTC
CASSTSGHDEQFF
>TRBJ2-3|TRBV11-2|few|TRBD2
TGTGCCAGCAGCTTCGGGGGGAGGGTAGACGGCACAGATACGCAGTATTTT
CASSFGGRVDGTDTQYF
>TRBJ1-6|TRBV7-2|many|-
TGTGCCAGCAGCTCGGGGACGGGTTCCTCACCCCTCCACTTT
CASSSGTGSSPLHF
>TRBJ2-7|TRBV20-1|-|TRBD2
TGCAGTGCTAGAGACCAACTAGCGGGAGATCCCTACGAGCAGTACTTC
CSARDQLAGDPYEQYF
>TRBJ1-1|TRBV12-3/TRBV12-4|few|-
TGTGCCAGCAGATTACAGGCCCTTGGGACTGAAGCTTTCTTT
CASRLQALGTEAFF
>TRBJ2-1|TRBV6-1|few|TRBD2
TGTGCCAGCCAGAGCGGGAGCCACTCCTACAATGAGCAGTTCTTC
CASQSGSHSYNEQFF
>TRBJ1-1|TRBV20-1|many|-
TGCAGTGCTAGAGATATAACAGGCTCGAACACTGAAGCTTTCTTT
CSARDITGSNTEAFF
>TRBJ2-1|TRBV6-5|-|TRBD1
TGTGCCAGCAGTTCCCGGACAGGGTACAATGAGCAGTTCTTC
CASSSRTGYNEQFF
>TRBJ1-5|TRBV7-2|-|TRBD1
TGTGCCAGCAGCCGGGACAGCGGCATCGCAGAGCCCCAGCATTTT
CASSRDSGIAEPQHF
>TRBJ1-6|TRBV18|-|-
TGTGCCAGCTCACCAGGGACGGAGAATTCACCCCTCCACTTT
CASSPGTENSPLHF
>TRBJ1-1|TRBV29-1|-|TRBD1
TGCAGCGTTGGGGACAGGGGGTCTTTCTTT
CSVGDRGSFF
>TRBJ2-7|TRBV7-9|many|-
TGTGCCAGCAGCCCCCTGGGCGGACTTTACTACGAGCAGTACTTC
CASSPLGGLYYEQYF
>TRBJ1-2|TRBV5-1|few|-
TGCGCCAGCACCGGAGGAGATTCTGGTGGCTACACCTTC
CASTGGDSGGYTF
>TRBJ1-1|TRBV7-2|few|-
TGTGCCAGCAGCTTAGGTCGGACGCTGGGGACTGAAGCTTTCTTT
CASSLGRTLGTEAFF
>TRBJ2-1|TRBV30|-|TRBD2
TGTGCCAGTGGTCGGGCTAGCGGGACCCTGGAAAGTTTCGACGGTGAGCAGTTCTTC
CASGRASGTLESFDGEQFF
>TRBJ2-1|TRBV19|-|-
TGTGCCAGTAGTGAGACTGGACAAGGGGGCAATGAGCAGTTCTTC
CASSETGQGGNEQFF
>TRBJ2-3|TRBV10-3|-|-
TGTGCCATCAGTGCGGGCTCCCGTCTCAGCACAGATACGCAGTATTTT
CAISAGSRLSTDTQYF
>TRBJ2-2|TRBV11-2|few|-
TGTGCCAGCAGCCCCATCCGGGGTTCCGGGGAGCTGTTTTTT
CASSPIRGSGELFF
>TRBJ2-1|TRBV20-1|few|TRBD2
TGCAGTGCTAAGAACCTAGCGGGAGTATTGGGTGAGCAGTTCTTC
CSAKNLAGVLGEQFF
>TRBJ2-5|TRBV29-1|few|TRBD2
TGCAGCGTTGAATCATACTATCGGACTAGCAGCCAAGAGACCCAGTACTTC
CSVESYYRTSSQETQYF
>TRBJ1-1|TRBV29-1|few|-
TGCAGCGTTGAACAGGGAGGTGCTGAAGCTTTCTTT
CSVEQGGAEAFF
>TRBJ2-3|TRBV20-1|-|-
TGCAGTGCCGACACAGATACGCAGTATTTT
CSADTDTQYF
>TRBJ2-7|TRBV10-2|-|-
TGCGCCAGCTGTGAACAGGTTTGGAACGAGCAGTACTTC
CASCEQVWNEQYF
>TRBJ2-2|TRBV6-5|-|-
TGTGCCAGCAGTCCGATGACTGTGAACACCGGGGAGCTGTTTTTT
CASSPMTVNTGELFF
>TRBJ1-1|TRBV7-2|few|TRBD1
TGTGCCAGCTTCCGGGACAGGGGAAGTGTTGAAGCTTTCTTT
CASFRDRGSVEAFF
>TRBJ2-7|TRBV19|-|-
TGTGCCAGTCGAGCCGGGACGGGATCCTACGAGCAGTACTTC
CASRAGTGSYEQYF
>TRBJ2-2|TRBV27|few|TRBD2
TGTGCCAGCAGTTTTGGACGCGTAGCGGGAGCCGGGGAGCTGTTTTTT
CASSFGRVAGAGELFF
>TRBJ2-3|TRBV29-1|few|-
TGCGCGGGGCCTGATACGCAGTATTTT
CAGPDTQYF
>TRBJ2-1|TRBV5-1|-|-
TGCGCCAGCAGCTTGCCGGATCCCCCTAGGGATGAGCAGTTCTTC
CASSLPDPPRDEQFF
>TRBJ2-2|TRBV7-6|-|-
TGTGCCAGCAGCTTAGTGCAGGCCGGGGAGCTGTTTTTT
CASSLVQAGELFF
>TRBJ1-1|TRBV29-1|-|TRBD1
TGCAGCGTCGCCCGGGACAGTGAAGCTTTCTTT
CSVARDSEAFF
>TRBJ2-5|TRBV20-1|few|TRBD2
TGCAGTGCTAGGTTCGCGGGAGGGAAAGAGACCCAGTACTTC
CSARFAGGKETQYF
>TRBJ2-7|TRBV18|many|-
TGTGCCAGCTCAACGTCAGGTTTCAACGAGCAGTACTTC
CASSTSGFNEQYF
>TRBJ1-5|TRBV12-3/TRBV12-4|few|-
TGTGCCAGCAGTCCAAGAGGGGGTTATAGCAATCAGCCCCAGCATTTT
CASSPRGGYSNQPQHF
>TRBJ1-5|TRBV7-2|-|TRBD1
TGTGCCAGCAGCGCCGGGACAGGGGGTTACAATCAGCCCCAGCATTTT
CASSAGTGGYNQPQHF
>TRBJ2-2|TRBV7-8|-|-
TGTGCCAGCAGAACGCTAGCACCCGGGGAGCTGTTTTTT
CASRTLAPGELFF
>TRBJ2-7|TRBV29-1|-|TRBD1
TGCAGCGTTGAGGAGGGGACAGGGGGTGTCCGCATCCAGTACTTC
CSVEEGTGGVRIQYF
>TRBJ1-2|TRBV3-1|-|-
TGTGCCAGCAGCCAAGACAGGCATCTCGATGGCTACACCTTC
CASSQDRHLDGYTF
>TRBJ2-7|TRBV3-1|few|-
TGTGCCAGCAGCCAAGGCGGACCCGCCGACTACGAGCAGTACTTC
CASSQGGPADYEQYF
>TRBJ2-1|TRBV10-3|many|TRBD1
TGTGCCATCAGTGAAGGGGGCTACGAGCAGTTCTTC
CAISEGGYEQFF
>TRBJ2-5|TRBV11-3|-|TRBD1
TGTGCCAGCGGACAGGGAAACCAAGAGACCCAGTACTTC
CASGQGNQETQYF
>TRBJ2-1|TRBV7-9|-|-
TGTGCCAGCACCCCTCCCGCGGTGTGTTACAATGAGCAGTTCTTC
CASTPPAVCYNEQFF
>TRBJ2-7|TRBV5-4|few|-
TGTGCCAGCAGCCCCGGGACCACCCCCTACGAGCAGTACTTC
CASSPGTTPYEQYF
>TRBJ2-5|TRBV7-2|few|TRBD1
TGTGCCATCACGACAGGGCCCTTCGGGCCCCAGTACTTC
CAITTGPFGPQYF
>TRBJ2-2|TRBV10-1|few|-
TGCGCCAGCAGTGAGTCGCACACCGGGGAGCTGTTTTTT
CASSESHTGELFF
>TRBJ2-3|TRBV20-1|many|TRBD2
TGCAGTGCCAACGGACTAGCGGGAGGGCAAGTCGCAGATACGCAGTATTTT
CSANGLAGGQVADTQYF
>TRBJ2-1|TRBV6-5|few|TRBD2
TGTGCCAGCAGTTCTAGCGGGATGCTCTACAATGAGCAGTTCTTC
CASSSSGMLYNEQFF
>TRBJ1-6|TRBV4-2|-|-
TGTGCCAGCAGCCAGCCGGACCAAAGGGATTCACCCCTCCACTTT
CASSQPDQRDSPLHF
>TRBJ1-1|TRBV19|many|-
TGTGCCAGTAGTTACGGGGTAGGGACTGAAGCTTTCTTT
CASSYGVGTEAFF
>TRBJ2-5|TRBV28|-|TRBD2
TGTGCCAGCAGTTCGCCTAGCGGCGGGACAGAGACCCAGTACTTC
CASSSPSGGTETQYF
>TRBJ2-7|TRBV7-2|-|-
TGTGCCAGCAGCTTAGGGTTGGGGACAACCTACGAGCAGTACTTC
CASSLGLGTTYEQYF
>TRBJ2-1|TRBV5-1|few|TRBD1
TGCGCCAGCAGCCCCGGACAGGGCAATGAGCAGTTCTTC
CASSPGQGNEQFF
>TRBJ1-4|TRBV2|few|-
TGTGCCAGCAGTGAACTCTGGCAACTGTTTTTT
CASSELWQLFF
>TRBJ2-1|TRBV18|many|-
TGTGCCAGCTCACCCGTCGCGGATCGCTCCTACAATGAGCAGTTCTTC
CASSPVADRSYNEQFF
>TRBJ2-7|TRBV11-2|many|TRBD1
TGTGCCAGCAGCTTCAAACCGTTCCAGGGGGCCTCCTACGAGCAGTACTTC
CASSFKPFQGASYEQYF
>TRBJ1-1|TRBV20-1|few|-
TGCAGTGCTAGAGATGGGTCTTACAGGGAGGCAGCTTTCTTT
CSARDGSYREAAFF
>TRBJ2-7|TRBV7-2|-|-
TGTGCCAGCAGCATTACACAGAGTACCTACGAGCAGTACTTC
CASSITQSTYEQYF